Listed here is a single T cell receptor (beta chain). Its antigen remains unknown. CDR3 length: 13 residues. Per germline, CDR1 MNHEY and CDR2 SMNVEV (reference sequence). This sample stems from a study of monozygotic twins with inflammatory bowel disease. For every sample, eight separate reactions were used to make cDNA. No DNA is given; TCRdb re-called the 5' RACE reads and lists each CDR3 protein once. Here the sample table reports 300,000 to 400,000 distinct CDR3 sequences. The study, taken as a whole, reports: Healthy co-twins exceeded IBD patients in TCRbeta diversity as measured by inverse Simpson. Telling different T cell subtypes apart from each other was not possible.

This chain links TRBV27 with TRBJ1-1; TCRdb proposes TRBD1, but this gene call is untestable without DNA. Material for sequencing was blood. This sequence originates from a human donor with ulcerative colitis or Crohn's disease, or a healthy co-twin of an affected twin (not recorded which). CDR3 sequence: CASRDTGSTEAFF.